Presented here are 23 T cell receptor beta chains from one specimen sequenced in a study of blood T cells in healthy people across ages. PCR was performed a second time for about 6 to 12 cycles using a sample-barcoded 5' primer and a J-beta primer mix. TCRdb re-called the 5' RACE reads through MiXCR, storing one row per CDR3 protein. This table holds some 940,000 distinct CDR3 sequences, approximately 32% found once. The same specimen was also included in a second study, on T cells of mothers and their children.

Sequenced sample: blood. All receptors come from a woman between 35 and 50 years old in good health.

This rearrangement joins TRBV19 to TRBJ2-7, with D uncertain. This CDR3 spans 14 amino acids. V lost 5 bases, J lost 2 bases, and 13 bases lay in between. CDR1 is LNHDA, CDR2 SQIVND, per germline (reference sequence). The CDR3 loop is CASSPDRYTYEQYF. CDR3 DNA: TGTGCCAGTAGTCCGGACCGCTACACCTACGAGCAGTACTTC.

This chain joins TRBV5-4 and TRBJ2-2; TRBD1 aligns across 10 bases. Germline loops: CDR1 SGHNT, CDR2 YYREEE (reference sequence). Trimming cost V 4 bases and J 2 bases; bases outside gene matches: 5. The CDR3 contains 16 residues. The CDR3 DNA reads as TGTGCCAGCAGCCGAGGGACAGGGGTTAACACCGGGGAGCTGTTTTTT. Protein: CASSRGTGVNTGELFF.

The chain links TRBV29-1 to TRBJ1-1; D uncertain. Between the trimmed V and J ends, which lost 5 bases and 0 bases, there was a span of 13 bases. CDR3 length: 14 amino acids. Germline lookup yields CDR1 SQVTM and CDR2 ANQGSEA. CDR3 coding DNA: TGCAGCGTTCAAGGTGCGGCTATGAACACTGAAGCTTTCTTT. Translated, it gives CSVQGAAMNTEAFF. Full variable domain (missing parts from reference TRBV29-1 and TRBJ1-1): SAVISQKPSRDICQRGTSLTIQCQVDSQVTMMFWYRQQPGQSLTLIATANQGSEATYESGFVIDKFPISRPNLTFSTLTVSNMSPEDSSIYLCSVQGAAMNTEAFFGQGTRLTVV.

The chain couples TRBV7-6 to TRBJ2-7; D tentatively reads TRBD1 or TRBD2 (5 bases each). Per germline, CDR1 SGHVS and CDR2 FNYEAQ. The CDR3 spans 14 residues. V lost 5 bases and J lost 3, with 14 bases in between. The CDR3 DNA is TGTGCCAGCAGCGCCCGGGACGGAGGCTACGAGCAGTACTTC. Its translation: CASSARDGGYEQYF.

The rearrangement joins TRBV20-1 to TRBJ2-3; 15 bases map to TRBD2. Trimming at V came to 6 bases and at J to 3 bases, leaving 10 bases not matched to a gene. Per germline, CDR1 DFQATT and CDR2 SNEGSKA (reference sequence). This CDR3 has 17 amino acids. CDR3: CSAPPGLAGGPTDTQYF. The CDR3 DNA follows: TGCAGTGCCCCGCCCGGACTAGCGGGGGGGCCGACAGATACGCAGTATTTT.

Comment on this clonotype: A much more abundant neighbour one base away suggests this may be a read error. J is TRBJ2-3 and V is TRBV7-9; D is perhaps TRBD1 (7 bases). The CDR3 runs 14 residues. Trimming took off 5 bases at V and 7 bases at J, with 16 bases between the two ends. Germline V gene sequence: CDR1 SEHNR, CDR2 FQNEAQ (reference sequence). Written as DNA, the CDR3 is TGTGCCAGCAGCCTGACAGGGACTGCAAATACGCAGTATTTT. This gives the protein CASSLTGTANTQYF.

The chain joins TRBV28 to TRBJ2-4; 10 positions match TRBD1. This CDR3 region has 15 residues. The V segment lost 8 bases and the J segment 7 bases; nucleotides outside the gene matches: 11. CDR1 and CDR2 (germline): MDHEN, SYDVKM. Written as DNA, the CDR3 is TGTGCCAGCCTCACCGGGACAGGGGAGCGGAACATTCAGTACTTC. This codes for CASLTGTGERNIQYF.

This clonotype was found a few times. The V and J genes are TRBV7-2 and TRBJ1-1; D ambiguous. The germline V and J ends were trimmed by 1 base and 1 base, with 7 bases remaining between them. The CDR3 contains 14 residues. Germline CDR1 reads SGHTA; CDR2 reads FQGNSA. The CDR3 DNA follows: TGTGCCAGCAGCTTAGAAACCGAGAACACTGAAGCTTTCTTT. This translates into CASSLETENTEAFF.

The chain carries TRBV20-1 and TRBJ2-3, with D uncertain. The CDR3 runs 19 residues. The germline CDR1 and CDR2 sequences are DFQATT and SNEGSKA (reference sequence). V shed 2 bases and J shed 2 bases, with 26 bases lying between them. CDR3 loop: CSARQLLDEPGGNTDTQYF. CDR3 sequence (DNA): TGCAGTGCTAGACAACTCTTAGACGAGCCAGGTGGAAACACAGATACGCAGTATTTT.

In DNA, the CDR3 is TGTGCCAGCAGTTACCTACGGCGGGGGAGGGGCAATCAGCCCCAGCATTTT. Its translation is CASSYLRRGRGNQPQHF. The chain links TRBV6-5 to TRBJ1-5; D perhaps matches TRBD1 (5 bases). V lost 2 bases and J lost 2, with 16 bases in between. CDR1 and CDR2 from the germline V gene are MNHEY and SVGAGI. The CDR3 sequence is 17 residues long.

The chain couples TRBV7-9 to TRBJ1-4; tentative D call: TRBD1 (6 bases). This CDR3 is built from 13 residues. Looked up from germline, CDR1 is SEHNR and CDR2 is FQNEAQ (reference sequence). Deletions cut 5 bases from V and 8 bases from J, with 12 bases between. This CDR3 reads CASSTTGGEKLFF. The DNA for the CDR3 is TGTGCCAGCAGCACGACAGGAGGGGAAAAACTGTTTTTT.

The V gene is TRBV9, the J gene TRBJ1-1, with 7 bases fitting TRBD1. CDR3 length: 13 amino acids. Germline V lookup: CDR1 SGDLS, CDR2 YYNGEE. With 4 bases clipped from V and 4 bases from J, the junction kept 4 bases outside the gene matches. CDR3 bases: TGTGCCAGCAGCACAGACAGGGTCACTGAAGCTTTCTTT. Translating gives CASSTDRVTEAFF.

This clonotype came up many times. This chain connects TRBV28 to TRBJ2-5; D might be TRBD1 or TRBD2, each matching 6 bases. The CDR3 runs to 15 residues. Germline CDR1 is MDHEN and CDR2 is SYDVKM. V lost 5 bases and J lost 5, with 18 bases in between. The DNA for the CDR3 is TGTGCCAGCAGTACCCGGTGGGGGGCGGCGGAGACCCAGTACTTC. It encodes CASSTRWGAAETQYF.

This clonotype was counted at least ten times. V is TRBV7-2 and J is TRBJ2-7, with D hard to call. The length of the CDR3 is 11 residues. V lost 5 bases and J 4 bases, leaving 6 bases between the germline ends. Germline V gene data show CDR1 as SGHTA and CDR2 as FQGNSA. The CDR3 spells CASSPKYEQYF. The CDR3 DNA reads TGTGCCAGCAGCCCCAAATACGAGCAGTACTTC.

This sequence joins TRBV20-1 and TRBJ2-3; TRBD2 matches 10 bases. This CDR3 spans 15 amino acids. Germline CDR1 and CDR2: DFQATT and SNEGSKA (reference sequence). The junction had 10 bases not matched to a gene; V was cut back by 6 bases and J by 4 bases. CDR3 coding DNA: TGCAGTGCCCGCATAACTAGCGGGGTTTCAGATACGCAGTATTTT. Residues: CSARITSGVSDTQYF.

The table lists this clonotype with many counts. The chain joins TRBV7-8 to TRBJ2-6; D assignment may be TRBD1 or TRBD2 (5 bases each). The CDR3 extends over 17 amino acids. V lost 3 bases, J lost 0 bases, and 12 bases lay in between. Germline V gives CDR1 SGHVS, CDR2 FQNEAQ. The CDR3 nucleotides read TGTGCCAGCAGCTTTCGGGGACGGAGCTCTGGGGCCAACGTCCTGACTTTC. It specifies CASSFRGRSSGANVLTF.

This clonotype was seen only a few times. This chain joins TRBV9 and TRBJ2-5; 7 nucleotides line up with TRBD2. Germline CDR1 is SGDLS and CDR2 is YYNGEE. V shed 1 base, J shed 1 base, and the junction held 4 bases outside the gene matches. This CDR3 is built from 15 residues. CDR3 coding DNA: TGTGCCAGCAGCGTAACGGGGGGAATCCAAGAGACCCAGTACTTC. This codes for CASSVTGGIQETQYF.

This clonotype came up many times. The chain combines TRBV4-1 with TRBJ2-7; D is uncertain. The CDR3 is 13 amino acids. Germline V gene sequence: CDR1 MGHRA, CDR2 YSYEKL. Trimming pared 1 base from V and 2 bases from J, leaving 6 bases between. The CDR3 spells CASSQGVAYEQYF. The CDR3 region has the DNA TGCGCCAGCAGCCAAGGGGTTGCCTACGAGCAGTACTTC.

The V call is TRBV7-8, the J call TRBJ1-2; possibly TRBD1 for D (5 bases). V was shortened by 5 bases and J by 6 bases, with 16 bases between the two germline ends. The germline V gene encodes CDR1 SGHVS and CDR2 FQNEAQ. The CDR3 is made up of 14 amino acids. Here the CDR3 DNA reads TGTGCCAGCAGCCCCTTAGGGGAGGGAAATGGCTACACCTTC. Translation gives CASSPLGEGNGYTF.

This clonotype was picked up many times. A single base separates this from a much larger clone, so it may be a read error. The chain employs TRBV29-1 and TRBJ2-1; D remains ambiguous. With the DNA end fitting TRBJ2-7 better, the J assignment may be wrong. CDR1 SQVTM and CDR2 ANQGSEA come from the germline V gene. The CDR3 covers 12 residues. CDR3 amino acids: CSADSGYNEQYF. CDR3 sequence (DNA): TGCAGTGCCGACTCGGGTTACAATGAGCAGTACTTC.

The CDR3 nucleotides are TGTGCCAGCAGGGTAAATAGCAATCAGCCCCAGCATTTT. Its translation: CASRVNSNQPQHF. This chain uses TRBV2 with TRBJ1-5; D uncertain. Germline V gene sequence: CDR1 SNHLY, CDR2 FYNNEI. The CDR3 is 13 residues long. V was shortened by 6 bases and J by 0 bases, with 6 bases between the two germline ends.

This chain uses TRBV7-2 with TRBJ2-3; 7 bases match TRBD2. V dropped 4 bases and J dropped 2; count of bases not matched to a gene: 6. Germline V gene sequence: CDR1 SGHTA, CDR2 FQGNSA. The CDR3 has 15 amino acids. In nucleotides, the CDR3 is TGTGCCAGCAGCTCCCTAGCGGATTTCACAGATACGCAGTATTTT. Protein sequence: CASSSLADFTDTQYF.

The CDR3 bases are TGTGCCAGCAGTGAATTTACTAGCGGAGAGACCCAGTACTTC. It codes for CASSEFTSGETQYF. The chain combines TRBV2 with TRBJ2-5, with 8 bases that match TRBD2. The CDR3 loop spans 14 amino acids. From germline, CDR1 is SNHLY and CDR2 FYNNEI. The ends lost 2 bases at V and 4 bases at J; junction bases unmatched: 3.